This T cell receptor beta chain appears in the sequencing data of a study of shared clonotypes between healthy human individuals. Turning to this clone: Its antigen remains unknown.

Study-level findings and limits: Sharing of clonotypes among donors was expected to vary with sequencing depth. Specimens sampled were limited to blood, with tissue repertoires likely differing.

Looked up from germline, CDR1 is SEHNR and CDR2 is FQNEAQ (reference sequence). The CDR3 covers 13 residues. V was shortened by 4 bases and J by 5 bases, with 11 bases between the two germline ends. Method: immunoSEQ multiplex PCR; TCRdb's copy keeps in-frame clones and lacks some. The profile shows around 300,000 clones, 80% to 90% of them singletons. The V call is TRBV7-9, the J call TRBJ1-2; possibly TRBD1 for D (5 bases). What was sequenced was memory CD8+ T cells sorted from blood. Subset here: CD45RO+ cells pooled with CCR7-negative TemRA cells. The origin of this receptor is a man aged 18 to 29 in good health. CDR3 residues: CASSWGVEYGYTF. The CDR3 coding sequence is TGTGCCAGCAGCTGGGGGGTCGAATATGGCTACACCTTC.